Shown below are 13 T cell receptor beta chains from a single sample sequenced in a study of cytomegalovirus exposure and HLA in healthy donors. Method: immunoSEQ multiplex PCR; TCRdb's copy keeps in-frame clones and lacks some. Of 150,000 to 200,000 clones listed, roughly 89% were seen once; the top ten hold roughly 1.4%. Sequencing was carried out using PBMCs. These TCRs come from a woman younger than 45 in good health and CMV-seronegative.

This clone appeared once. The J gene is TRBJ1-5, the V gene TRBV10-2; no clear D. The CDR3 extends over 15 amino acids. The ends were cut back, 3 bases at V and 4 bases at J, with 13 bases in the middle. Germline values: CDR1 WSHSY, CDR2 SAAADI. The CDR3: CASSDPWQINQPQHF. CDR3 nucleotides: TGCGCCAGCAGTGACCCCTGGCAGATTAATCAGCCCCAGCATTTT.

CDR3 sequence: CASSYSSGGGTQYF. The CDR3 coding sequence is TGTGCCAGCAGTTACTCGTCGGGCGGGGGGACCCAGTACTTC. The chain is built from TRBV6-5 and TRBJ2-5; 7 positions match TRBD2. V lost 0 bases, J lost 7 bases, and 5 bases stayed unmatched. Germline CDR1 MNHEY, CDR2 SVGAGI. There are 14 residues in the CDR3.

The chain links TRBV6-1 to TRBJ1-2; D is uncertain. Germline V gives CDR1 MNHNS, CDR2 SASEGT. V dropped 6 bases and J dropped 2 bases, with 13 bases sitting between them. This CDR3 contains 14 residues. As DNA, the CDR3 is TGTGCCAGCAGCATTTCATTAGCAAACTATGGCTACACCTTC. Its translation is CASSISLANYGYTF.

J is TRBJ2-7 and V is TRBV19; a weak D match, TRBD2 (5 bases). Trimming stripped 8 bases from V and 6 bases from J, with 20 bases between. CDR1 LNHDA and CDR2 SQIVND come from the germline V gene (reference sequence). The CDR3 length is 14 residues. The CDR3 nucleotides read TGTGCCAGTCGACCGGCCGGGAATCGCTCCGAGCAGTACTTC. This encodes CASRPAGNRSEQYF.

The rearrangement joins TRBV5-1 to TRBJ1-1, with D perhaps TRBD1 (5 bases). This CDR3 spans 15 amino acids. Looked up from germline, CDR1 is SGHRS and CDR2 is YFSETQ. V was cut by 4 bases and J by 0 bases, with 13 bases left in between. The CDR3 DNA is TGCGCCAGCAGCCGGGGGGGGTACATGAACACTGAAGCTTTCTTT. The encoded protein is CASSRGGYMNTEAFF.

This clone was picked up a small number of times. The CDR3 coding sequence is TGTGCCAGCAGCCAACCGGGTACCGTCTATGGCTACACCTTC. This translates into CASSQPGTVYGYTF. The gene calls are TRBV4-2 and TRBJ1-2; D is unresolved. This CDR3 has 14 residues. The germline gives CDR1 LGHNA, CDR2 YNFKEQ. Trimming took 2 bases from V and 4 from J, leaving 11 bases between them.

This clone was seen a handful of times. The rearrangement joins TRBV7-2 to TRBJ1-3, with 8 bases lining up with TRBD1. Germline CDR1 SGHTA, CDR2 FQGNSA. With V trimmed by 5 bases and J by 3 bases, 9 bases remained unmatched. The CDR3 has 16 amino acids. CDR3 in amino acids: CASSPRTGSYGNTIYF. The CDR3 DNA follows: TGTGCCAGCAGCCCACGGACAGGGTCGTATGGAAACACCATATATTTT. The variable domain in full, completed from reference TRBV7-2 and TRBJ1-3, reads GAGVSQSPSNKVTEKGKDVELRCDPISGHTALYWYRQSLGQGLEFLIYFQGNSAPDKSGLPSDRFSAERTGGSVSTLTIQRTQQEDSAVYLCASSPRTGSYGNTIYFGEGSWLTVV.

This clone appeared a few times. Other nucleotide sequences from this sample produce the same CDR3. The J gene is TRBJ1-1, the V gene TRBV19; D not resolved. This CDR3 region has 13 residues. V gave up 2 bases and J gave up 1 base, with 5 bases separating them. Germline CDR1 is LNHDA and CDR2 is SQIVND (reference sequence). DNA for the CDR3: TGTGCCAGTAGTATATCGGGGAACACTGAAGCTTTCTTT. It is translated as CASSISGNTEAFF.

CDR3 sequence (DNA): TGTGCCAGTGGACAGGGCCCCTACGAGCAGTACTTC. Translating it yields CASGQGPYEQYF. V and J are TRBV7-9 and TRBJ2-7; 8 nucleotides align to TRBD1. Germline V gene sequence: CDR1 SEHNR, CDR2 FQNEAQ (reference sequence). J gave up 2 bases and V 9 bases, and 3 bases lay outside the gene matches. This CDR3 region has 12 residues.

The chain employs TRBV14 and TRBJ2-7; 8 positions agree with TRBD1. The CDR3 extends over 14 amino acids. Germline V gene sequence: CDR1 SGHDN, CDR2 FVKESK. J gave up 2 bases and V 8 bases, and 8 bases lay outside the gene matches. CDR3 in DNA: TGTGCCAGCCCCCGAGGCAGGGGGCCCTACGAGCAGTACTTC. The encoded protein is CASPRGRGPYEQYF.

The rearrangement joins TRBV14 to TRBJ1-2, with no clear D. The CDR3 length is 16 residues. Trimming cost V 0 bases and J 2 bases, with 13 bases left between them. Germline CDR1 SGHDN, CDR2 FVKESK. The chain's CDR3 is CASSQDGVRGNYGYTF. CDR3 sequence (DNA): TGTGCCAGCAGCCAAGATGGTGTTAGAGGGAACTATGGCTACACCTTC. The whole variable domain, remainder taken from reference TRBV14 and TRBJ1-2, is EAGVTQFPSHSVIEKGQTVTLRCDPISGHDNLYWYRRVMGKEIKFLLHFVKESKQDESGMPNNRFLAERTGGTYSTLKVQPAELEDSGVYFCASSQDGVRGNYGYTFGSGTRLTVV.

CDR3 amino acids: CASSQREGQGASYEQYF. Written as DNA, the CDR3 is TGCGCCAGCAGCCAACGCGAGGGACAGGGGGCGTCCTACGAGCAGTACTTC. The V gene is TRBV4-1, the J gene TRBJ2-7, with 12 positions matching TRBD1. Unmatched junction bases numbered 6, after V lost 2 bases and J lost 1 base. The CDR3 covers 17 residues. Germline CDR1 reads MGHRA; CDR2 reads YSYEKL.

The chain links TRBV5-6 to TRBJ2-7; D may be TRBD2 (6 bases). The CDR3 loop spans 14 amino acids. CDR1 SGHDT and CDR2 YYEEEE come from the germline V gene. Trimming removed 5 bases from V and 4 bases from J, with 16 bases in between. CDR3 DNA sequence: TGTGCCAGCAGTGAGCGGGTTTTCGTTTACGAGCAGTACTTC. Its protein product is CASSERVFVYEQYF.